This is a list of T cell receptor beta chains from one sample in a study of blood T cell repertoires in COVID-19. Generated by immunoSEQ multiplex PCR, the TCRdb table keeps only in-frame clones and is missing some. The sample consists of tens of thousands of clones, roughly 77% of them appearing once. The source material was peripheral blood. The origin of the receptors is a man aged 55 to 70 with COVID-19, enrolled during active disease. Each CDR3 is given with its conserved first and last residue. The order of the fields is D gene, V gene, clone size, J gene, CDR3 protein, CDR3 DNA. The D gene is left open where the match is weak. Rows give clone size only sometimes, using once, few, many, or a class for an expanded clone.

d_gene: -
v_gene: TRBV21-1
abundance: few
j_gene: TRBJ1-2
CDR3aa: CASSRPRGQAIYGYTF
CDR3nt: TGTGCCAGCAGCCGACCTCGGGGACAGGCGATCTATGGCTACACCTTC

d_gene: TRBD2
v_gene: TRBV5-1
abundance: -
j_gene: TRBJ2-5
CDR3aa: CASSPSGTSGKKETQYF
CDR3nt: TGCGCCAGCAGCCCATCCGGGACTAGCGGGAAAAAAGAGACCCAGTACTTC

d_gene: TRBD2
v_gene: TRBV19
abundance: -
j_gene: TRBJ2-1
CDR3aa: CASSITSGSFPHYNEQFF
CDR3nt: TGTGCCAGTAGTATAACTAGCGGGAGCTTTCCCCACTACAATGAGCAGTTCTTC

d_gene: -
v_gene: TRBV6-5
abundance: -
j_gene: TRBJ2-7
CDR3aa: CASKRGYSYEQYF
CDR3nt: TGTGCCAGCAAACGGGGGTACTCCTACGAGCAGTACTTC

d_gene: TRBD1
v_gene: TRBV14
abundance: -
j_gene: TRBJ2-2
CDR3aa: CASSQERRTGSAGELFF
CDR3nt: TGTGCCAGCAGCCAAGAGAGGAGGACAGGGTCGGCCGGGGAGCTGTTTTTT

d_gene: -
v_gene: TRBV5-1
abundance: -
j_gene: TRBJ2-5
CDR3aa: CASSPRKGETQYF
CDR3nt: TGCGCCAGCAGCCCTAGGAAGGGGGAGACCCAGTACTTC

d_gene: TRBD2
v_gene: TRBV11-2
abundance: -
j_gene: TRBJ2-5
CDR3aa: CASSSGTKETQYF
CDR3nt: TGTGCCAGCAGCTCCGGGACTAAGGAGACCCAGTACTTC

d_gene: -
v_gene: TRBV5-1
abundance: few
j_gene: TRBJ1-1
CDR3aa: CASSGGTENTEAFF
CDR3nt: TGCGCCAGCAGCGGAGGGACGGAGAACACTGAAGCTTTCTTT

d_gene: TRBD1
v_gene: TRBV19
abundance: -
j_gene: TRBJ1-1
CDR3aa: CASSPDRGLAFF
CDR3nt: TGTGCCAGTAGTCCTGACAGGGGTTTGGCTTTCTTT

d_gene: -
v_gene: TRBV12-3/TRBV12-4
abundance: -
j_gene: TRBJ1-5
CDR3aa: CASSPVPNQPQHF
CDR3nt: TGTGCCAGCAGTCCAGTCCCCAATCAGCCCCAGCATTTT

d_gene: -
v_gene: TRBV5-1
abundance: -
j_gene: TRBJ1-1
CDR3aa: CASSLDSMRRGTEAFF
CDR3nt: TGCGCCAGCAGCTTGGACAGTATGCGGCGGGGCACTGAAGCTTTCTTT

d_gene: TRBD1
v_gene: TRBV11-2
abundance: few
j_gene: TRBJ1-2
CDR3aa: CASSPRTGVFGYTF
CDR3nt: TGTGCCAGCAGCCCACGGACAGGGGTTTTTGGCTACACCTTC

d_gene: TRBD1
v_gene: TRBV24-1
abundance: few
j_gene: TRBJ2-2
CDR3aa: CATRGQGNTGELFF
CDR3nt: TGTGCCACCAGAGGACAGGGGAACACCGGGGAGCTGTTTTTT

d_gene: TRBD1
v_gene: TRBV24-1
abundance: -
j_gene: TRBJ2-1
CDR3aa: CATSDPGTGHNEQFF
CDR3nt: TGTGCCACCAGTGACCCCGGGACAGGGCACAATGAGCAGTTCTTC

d_gene: TRBD2
v_gene: TRBV5-1
abundance: -
j_gene: TRBJ2-7
CDR3aa: CASSRQPGLAGVKSSYEQYF
CDR3nt: TGCGCCAGCAGCCGGCAACCGGGACTAGCGGGAGTAAAAAGCTCCTACGAGCAGTACTTC

d_gene: -
v_gene: TRBV5-1
abundance: -
j_gene: TRBJ1-3
CDR3aa: CASSPTGPSGNTIYF
CDR3nt: TGCGCCAGCAGCCCGACAGGACCGTCTGGAAACACCATATATTTT

d_gene: -
v_gene: TRBV23-1
abundance: few
j_gene: TRBJ1-1
CDR3aa: CASSQQQGGYTEAFF
CDR3nt: TGCGCCAGCAGTCAACAACAGGGTGGGTACACTGAAGCTTTCTTT

d_gene: -
v_gene: TRBV6-5
abundance: -
j_gene: TRBJ1-2
CDR3aa: CASMTRTDYGYTF
CDR3nt: TGTGCCAGTATGACAAGGACAGACTATGGCTACACCTTC

d_gene: -
v_gene: TRBV6-5
abundance: -
j_gene: TRBJ1-3
CDR3aa: CASSLQPSGNTIYF
CDR3nt: TGTGCCAGCAGCCTACAGCCCTCTGGAAACACCATATATTTT

d_gene: TRBD1
v_gene: TRBV2
abundance: once
j_gene: TRBJ1-2
CDR3aa: CASSVRQGVDGYTF
CDR3nt: TGTGCCAGCAGTGTTAGACAGGGGGTGGATGGCTACACCTTC

d_gene: TRBD1
v_gene: TRBV27
abundance: -
j_gene: TRBJ1-1
CDR3aa: CASRPPGTGGSVRTFF
CDR3nt: TGTGCCAGCAGGCCCCCCGGGACAGGGGGCTCCGTGCGAACTTTCTTT

d_gene: TRBD1
v_gene: TRBV10-3
abundance: once
j_gene: TRBJ2-2
CDR3aa: CAISRGTGNTGELFF
CDR3nt: TGTGCCATCAGCAGAGGGACAGGGAACACCGGGGAGCTGTTTTTT